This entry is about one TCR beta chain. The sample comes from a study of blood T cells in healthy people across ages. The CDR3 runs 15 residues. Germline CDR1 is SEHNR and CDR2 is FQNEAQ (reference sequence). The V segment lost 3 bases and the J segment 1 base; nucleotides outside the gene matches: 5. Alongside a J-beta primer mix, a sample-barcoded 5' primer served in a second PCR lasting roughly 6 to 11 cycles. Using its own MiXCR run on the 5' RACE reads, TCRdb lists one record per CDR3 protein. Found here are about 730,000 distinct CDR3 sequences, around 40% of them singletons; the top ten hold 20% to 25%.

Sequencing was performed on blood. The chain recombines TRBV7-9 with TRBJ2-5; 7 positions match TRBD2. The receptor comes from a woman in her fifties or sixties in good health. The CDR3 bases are TGTGCCAGCAGCTTGGAGGGAGGGTTCCAAGAGACCCAGTACTTC. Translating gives CASSLEGGFQETQYF.